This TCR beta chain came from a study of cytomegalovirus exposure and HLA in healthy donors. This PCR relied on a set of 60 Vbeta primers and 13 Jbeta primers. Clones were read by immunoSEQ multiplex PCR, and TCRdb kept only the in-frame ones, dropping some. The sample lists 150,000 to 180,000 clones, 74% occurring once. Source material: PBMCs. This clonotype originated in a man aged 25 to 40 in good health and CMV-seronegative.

The CDR3 region has the DNA TGTGCCAGCAGCTTAGAAGGTCTCCGGGACACTGAAGCTTTCTTT. It encodes CASSLEGLRDTEAFF. The J gene is TRBJ1-1, the V gene TRBV7-9, with D unclear. Trimming took off 1 base at V and 3 bases at J, with 12 bases between the two ends. CDR3 length equals 15 residues. Germline values: CDR1 SEHNR, CDR2 FQNEAQ (reference sequence).